A selection of T cell receptor beta chains follows, all from one sample in a study of CD8+ T cells in alopecia areata. Profiling relied on immunoSEQ multiplex PCR, and the TCRdb table lists in-frame clones only, not all of them. The repertoire holds tens of thousands of clones, with approximately 59% as singletons. Source material: CD4+ Tregs sorted from blood. The receptor source for this set is a human donor with alopecia areata. The CDR3 runs from the conserved cysteine through the conserved F or W. D genes are given only for firm matches. A row's size may be missing; if present it is once, few, many or a size class.

size	V	J	D	CDR3	DNA
few	TRBV4-3	TRBJ2-5	NA	CASSQGGTGQKETQYF	TGCGCCAGCAGCCAAGGGGGAACGGGACAAAAAGAGACCCAGTACTTC
NA	TRBV5-1	TRBJ2-3	TRBD1	CASSLVIGQGAITDTQYF	TGCGCCAGCAGCTTGGTGATTGGGCAGGGGGCTATTACAGATACGCAGTATTTT
once	TRBV25-1	TRBJ2-1	NA	CASNGKKYNEQFF	TGTGCCAGCAACGGGAAGAAGTACAATGAGCAGTTCTTC
NA	TRBV30	TRBJ2-3	TRBD2	CAWSVTPKLAGVTDTQYF	TGTGCCTGGAGTGTCACCCCAAAGCTAGCGGGGGTCACAGATACGCAGTATTTT
NA	TRBV29-1	TRBJ1-2	NA	CSVRQGLYGYTF	TGCAGCGTCAGGCAGGGCCTCTATGGCTACACCTTC
NA	TRBV7-8	TRBJ2-1	TRBD2	CASSPGLADSSYNEQFF	TGTGCCAGCAGCCCTGGACTAGCGGACAGCTCCTACAATGAGCAGTTCTTC
once	TRBV27	TRBJ2-5	NA	CASRRGLTQYF	TGTGCCAGCCGACGGGGGCTGACCCAGTACTTC
NA	TRBV6-5	TRBJ1-1	NA	CASSYGYVKGYTEAFF	TGTGCCAGCAGTTACGGTTACGTTAAGGGATATACTGAAGCTTTCTTT
NA	TRBV28	TRBJ1-2	NA	CASRRMAPLYGYTF	TGTGCCAGCAGAAGGATGGCGCCCCTCTATGGCTACACCTTC
few	TRBV9	TRBJ1-1	NA	CASSPLTGSGTEAFF	TGTGCCAGCAGCCCCCTCACAGGGTCGGGCACTGAAGCTTTCTTT
NA	TRBV6-5	TRBJ2-3	NA	CASSKAAGTDTQYF	TGTGCCAGCAGCAAGGCTGCGGGCACAGATACGCAGTATTTT
once	TRBV28	TRBJ1-5	TRBD1	CASSSGTGVQPQHF	TGTGCCAGCAGTTCCGGGACAGGGGTTCAGCCCCAGCATTTT
NA	TRBV5-1	TRBJ2-7	TRBD2	CASSLYWDYPDEQYF	TGCGCCAGCAGCTTATACTGGGACTACCCTGACGAGCAGTACTTC
NA	TRBV5-4	TRBJ2-7	TRBD2	CASSSGLAVSYEQYF	TGTGCCAGCAGCTCGGGACTAGCAGTATCCTACGAGCAGTACTTC
few	TRBV29-1	TRBJ2-5	NA	CSVEGSTSGVGETQYF	TGCAGCGTTGAAGGTTCTACTTCCGGGGTGGGAGAGACCCAGTACTTC
NA	TRBV13	TRBJ2-5	TRBD1	CASSREQGEETQYF	TGTGCCAGCAGCCGTGAACAGGGGGAAGAGACCCAGTACTTC
NA	TRBV21-1	TRBJ1-5	NA	CASSKRQGRPQHF	TGTGCCAGCAGCAAGAGACAGGGACGGCCCCAGCATTTT
NA	TRBV28	TRBJ2-7	NA	CASSFPQGSSYEQYF	TGTGCCAGCAGTTTCCCCCAGGGAAGCTCCTACGAGCAGTACTTC
NA	TRBV2	TRBJ2-2	NA	CASKRDSRNTGELFF	TGTGCCAGCAAACGGGACTCCAGGAACACCGGGGAGCTGTTTTTT
NA	TRBV5-1	TRBJ2-1	TRBD1	CASSLGQGAYNEQFF	TGCGCCAGCAGCTTGGGACAGGGGGCCTACAATGAGCAGTTCTTC
NA	TRBV6-5	TRBJ1-3	NA	CASSYQGSSGNTIYF	TGTGCCAGCAGTTATCAGGGGAGCTCTGGAAACACCATATATTTT
few	TRBV5-1	TRBJ2-2	NA	CASSSTGGELFF	TGCGCCAGCAGCTCGACGGGCGGGGAGCTGTTTTTT
NA	TRBV28	TRBJ1-2	TRBD1	CASSLSGTGVNYGYTF	TGTGCCAGCAGTTTATCCGGGACAGGAGTAAACTATGGCTACACCTTC
NA	TRBV9	TRBJ2-5	NA	CASSVGWGGETQYF	TGTGCCAGCAGCGTAGGGTGGGGCGGAGAGACCCAGTACTTC
few	TRBV6-5	TRBJ2-2	NA	CASSYAMGRGTGELFF	TGTGCCAGCAGTTACGCCATGGGCAGGGGCACCGGGGAGCTGTTTTTT
NA	TRBV5-4	TRBJ2-3	NA	CASSSQPRGNTDTQYF	TGTGCCAGCAGCTCCCAACCCCGGGGGAACACAGATACGCAGTATTTT
few	TRBV21-1	TRBJ2-2	NA	CASSKEGGFENTGELFF	TGTGCCAGCAGCAAAGAAGGAGGGTTCGAGAACACCGGGGAGCTGTTTTTT
NA	TRBV7-9	TRBJ2-1	NA	CASSLIPDNNEQFF	TGTGCCAGCAGCTTAATCCCGGACAACAATGAGCAGTTCTTC
NA	TRBV19	TRBJ2-6	NA	CASSLAGANVLTF	TGTGCCAGTAGTCTTGCTGGGGCCAACGTCCTGACTTTC
NA	TRBV28	TRBJ2-3	TRBD2	CASSSGGRGGTDTQYF	TGTGCCAGCAGTTCGGGGGGGCGGGGTGGCACAGATACGCAGTATTTT
few	TRBV29-1	TRBJ1-4	TRBD1	CSVGTGDFGKLFF	TGCAGCGTTGGGACAGGGGATTTTGGAAAACTGTTTTTT
NA	TRBV7-2	TRBJ1-2	NA	CASSLETDYGYTF	TGTGCCAGCAGCTTAGAGACGGACTATGGCTACACCTTC
NA	TRBV5-1	TRBJ2-3	TRBD1	CASSGIQGDTQYF	TGCGCCAGCAGCGGAATACAGGGGGATACGCAGTATTTT
NA	TRBV11-2	TRBJ2-6	NA	CASSQTRVGANVLTF	TGTGCCAGCAGTCAAACCAGGGTTGGGGCCAACGTCCTGACTTTC
NA	TRBV12-5	TRBJ2-7	TRBD1	CASGLQGAVYEQYF	TGTGCTAGTGGCTTACAGGGGGCGGTTTACGAGCAGTACTTC
NA	TRBV19	TRBJ2-1	TRBD2	CASSKTGSGRERNEQFF	TGTGCCAGTAGTAAGACGGGGAGCGGGAGGGAAAGGAATGAGCAGTTCTTC
NA	TRBV28	TRBJ1-2	NA	CASMQTDYGYTF	TGTGCCAGCATGCAGACCGACTATGGCTACACCTTC
NA	TRBV7-3	TRBJ2-1	NA	CASSLWASRIGNEQFF	TGTGCCAGCAGCTTATGGGCCTCTAGGATAGGCAATGAGCAGTTCTTC
NA	TRBV5-4	TRBJ1-4	NA	CASSFNTGLRNEKLFF	TGTGCCAGCAGCTTCAATACAGGGCTTCGAAATGAAAAACTGTTTTTT
few	TRBV2	TRBJ2-7	NA	CASSRLSLSYEQYF	TGTGCCAGCAGTCGTTTGAGTTTATCCTACGAGCAGTACTTC
NA	TRBV9	TRBJ2-2	TRBD1	CASSGQGTGELFF	TGTGCCAGCAGCGGACAGGGCACCGGGGAGCTGTTTTTT
few	TRBV29-1	TRBJ1-2	NA	CSVDGIGGYTF	TGCAGCGTTGACGGTATCGGTGGCTACACCTTC